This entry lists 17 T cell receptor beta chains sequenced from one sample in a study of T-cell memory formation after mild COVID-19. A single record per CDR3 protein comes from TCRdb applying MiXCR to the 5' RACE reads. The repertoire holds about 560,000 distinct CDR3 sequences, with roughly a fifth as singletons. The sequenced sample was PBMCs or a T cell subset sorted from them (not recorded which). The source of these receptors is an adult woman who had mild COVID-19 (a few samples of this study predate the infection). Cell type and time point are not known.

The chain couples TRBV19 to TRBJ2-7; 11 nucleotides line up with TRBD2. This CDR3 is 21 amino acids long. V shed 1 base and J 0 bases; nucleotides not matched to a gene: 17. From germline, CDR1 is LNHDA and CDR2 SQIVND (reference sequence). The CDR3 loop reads CASSIGEGDTPGLAVSYEQYF. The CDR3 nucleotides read TGTGCCAGTAGTATAGGGGAGGGAGATACGCCGGGACTAGCGGTCTCCTACGAGCAGTACTTC. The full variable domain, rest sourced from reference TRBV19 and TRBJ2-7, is DGGITQSPKYLFRKEGQNVTLSCEQNLNHDAMYWYRQDPGQGLRLIYYSQIVNDFQKGDIAEGYSVSREKKESFPLTVTSAQKNPTAFYLCASSIGEGDTPGLAVSYEQYFGPGTRLTVT.

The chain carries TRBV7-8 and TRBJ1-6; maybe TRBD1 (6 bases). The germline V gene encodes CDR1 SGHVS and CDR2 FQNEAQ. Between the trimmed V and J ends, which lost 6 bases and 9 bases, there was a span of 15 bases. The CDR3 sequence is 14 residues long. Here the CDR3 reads CASRGGGSSSPLHF. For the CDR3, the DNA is TGTGCCAGCAGGGGAGGGGGTTCATCTTCACCCCTCCACTTT.

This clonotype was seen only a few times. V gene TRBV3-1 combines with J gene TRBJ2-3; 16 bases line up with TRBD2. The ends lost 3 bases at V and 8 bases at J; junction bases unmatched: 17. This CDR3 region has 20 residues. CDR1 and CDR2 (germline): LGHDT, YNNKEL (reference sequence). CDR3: CASSQEKLGLAGGPAGTQYF. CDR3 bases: TGTGCCAGCAGCCAGGAGAAGTTGGGACTAGCGGGGGGGCCGGCGGGTACGCAGTATTTT.

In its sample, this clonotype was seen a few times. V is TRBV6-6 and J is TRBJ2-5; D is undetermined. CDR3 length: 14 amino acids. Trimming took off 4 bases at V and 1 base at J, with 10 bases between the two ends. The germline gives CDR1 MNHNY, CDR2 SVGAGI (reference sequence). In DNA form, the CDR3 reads TGTGCCAGCAGTTTACAGCCTTTCCAAGAGACCCAGTACTTC. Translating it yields CASSLQPFQETQYF.

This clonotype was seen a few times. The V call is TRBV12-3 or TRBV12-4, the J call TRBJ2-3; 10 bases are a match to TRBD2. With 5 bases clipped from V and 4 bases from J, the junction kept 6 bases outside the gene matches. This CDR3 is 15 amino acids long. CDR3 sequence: CASSARSGRADTQYF. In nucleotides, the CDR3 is TGTGCCAGCAGTGCCCGGAGCGGGAGGGCAGATACGCAGTATTTT.

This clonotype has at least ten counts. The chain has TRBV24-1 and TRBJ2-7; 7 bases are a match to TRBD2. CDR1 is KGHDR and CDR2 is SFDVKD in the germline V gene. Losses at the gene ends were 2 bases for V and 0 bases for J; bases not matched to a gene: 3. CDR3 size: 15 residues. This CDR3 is CATSDSSGDSYEQYF. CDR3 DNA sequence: TGTGCCACCAGTGATTCTAGCGGAGACTCCTACGAGCAGTACTTC.

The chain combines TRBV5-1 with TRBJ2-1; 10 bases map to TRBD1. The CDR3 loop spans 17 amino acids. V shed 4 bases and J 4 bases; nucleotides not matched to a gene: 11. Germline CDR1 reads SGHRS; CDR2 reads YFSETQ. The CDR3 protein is CASSLRGGTGVYNEQFF. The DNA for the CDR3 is TGCGCCAGCAGCCTACGAGGCGGGACAGGGGTGTACAATGAGCAGTTCTTC.

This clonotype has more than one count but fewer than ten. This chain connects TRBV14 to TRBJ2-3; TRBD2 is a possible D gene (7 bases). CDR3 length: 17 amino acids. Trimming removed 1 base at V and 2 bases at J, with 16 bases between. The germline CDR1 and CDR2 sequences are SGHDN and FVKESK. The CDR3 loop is CASSQAFAGALTDTQYF. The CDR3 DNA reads TGTGCCAGCAGCCAAGCTTTCGCGGGGGCCCTCACAGATACGCAGTATTTT. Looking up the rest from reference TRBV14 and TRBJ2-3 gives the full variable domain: EAGVTQFPSHSVIEKGQTVTLRCDPISGHDNLYWYRRVMGKEIKFLLHFVKESKQDESGMPNNRFLAERTGGTYSTLKVQPAELEDSGVYFCASSQAFAGALTDTQYFGPGTRLTVL.

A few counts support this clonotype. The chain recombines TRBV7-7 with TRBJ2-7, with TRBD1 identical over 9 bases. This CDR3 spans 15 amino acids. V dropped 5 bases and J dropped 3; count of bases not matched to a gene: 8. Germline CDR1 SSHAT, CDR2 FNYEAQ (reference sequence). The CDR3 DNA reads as TGTGCCAGCAGCCTCGGACAGGGGCAGGTCTACGAGCAGTACTTC. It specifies CASSLGQGQVYEQYF.

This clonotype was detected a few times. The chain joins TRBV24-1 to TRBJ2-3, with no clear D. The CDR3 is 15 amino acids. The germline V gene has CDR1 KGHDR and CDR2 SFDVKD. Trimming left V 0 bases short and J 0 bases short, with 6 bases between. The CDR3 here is CATSDLDRSTDTQYF. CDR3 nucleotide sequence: TGTGCCACCAGTGATTTGGATAGAAGCACAGATACGCAGTATTTT.

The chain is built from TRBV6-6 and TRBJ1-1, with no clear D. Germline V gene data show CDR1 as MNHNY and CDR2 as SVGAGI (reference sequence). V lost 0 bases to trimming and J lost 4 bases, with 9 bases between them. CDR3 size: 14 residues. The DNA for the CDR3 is TGTGCCAGCAGTTACTCGAGAGGGCTCACTGAAGCTTTCTTT. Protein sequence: CASSYSRGLTEAFF.

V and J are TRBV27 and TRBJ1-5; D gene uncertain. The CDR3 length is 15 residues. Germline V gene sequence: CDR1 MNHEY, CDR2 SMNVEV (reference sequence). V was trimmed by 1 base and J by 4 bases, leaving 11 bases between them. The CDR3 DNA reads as TGTGCCAGCAGTTTATTTGGACTTGGGAATCAGCCCCAGCATTTT. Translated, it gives CASSLFGLGNQPQHF.

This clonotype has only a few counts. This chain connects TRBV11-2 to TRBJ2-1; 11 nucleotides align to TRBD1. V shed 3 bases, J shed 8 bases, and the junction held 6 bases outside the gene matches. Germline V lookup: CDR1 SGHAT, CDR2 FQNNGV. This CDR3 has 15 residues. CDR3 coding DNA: TGTGCCAGCAGCTTGGACAGGGGGCTTGTGTATGAGCAGTTCTTC. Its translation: CASSLDRGLVYEQFF.

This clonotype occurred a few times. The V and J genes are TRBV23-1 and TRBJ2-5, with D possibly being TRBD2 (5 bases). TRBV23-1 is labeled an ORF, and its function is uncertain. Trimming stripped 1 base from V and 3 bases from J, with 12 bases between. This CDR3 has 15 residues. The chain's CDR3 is CASSQYPGKEETQYF. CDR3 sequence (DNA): TGCGCCAGCAGTCAATATCCCGGGAAGGAAGAGACCCAGTACTTC.

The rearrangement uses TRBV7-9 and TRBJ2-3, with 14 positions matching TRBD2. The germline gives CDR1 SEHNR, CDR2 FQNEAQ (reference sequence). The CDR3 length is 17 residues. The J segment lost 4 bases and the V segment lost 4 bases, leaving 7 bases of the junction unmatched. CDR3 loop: CASSSGLAGERADTQYF. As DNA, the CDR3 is TGTGCCAGCAGCTCGGGACTAGCGGGAGAAAGGGCAGATACGCAGTATTTT.

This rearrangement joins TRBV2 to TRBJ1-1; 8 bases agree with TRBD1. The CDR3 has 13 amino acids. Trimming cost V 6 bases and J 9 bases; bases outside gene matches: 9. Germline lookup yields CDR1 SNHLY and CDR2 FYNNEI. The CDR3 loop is CASREDRVGKAFF. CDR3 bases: TGTGCCAGCAGAGAGGACAGGGTGGGAAAAGCTTTCTTT.

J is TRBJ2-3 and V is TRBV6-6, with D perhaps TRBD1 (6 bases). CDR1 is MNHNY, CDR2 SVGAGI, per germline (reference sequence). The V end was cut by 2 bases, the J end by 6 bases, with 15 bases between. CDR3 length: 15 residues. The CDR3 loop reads CASSYGGHPGDTQYF. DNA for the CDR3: TGTGCCAGCAGTTACGGGGGACACCCGGGGGATACGCAGTATTTT.